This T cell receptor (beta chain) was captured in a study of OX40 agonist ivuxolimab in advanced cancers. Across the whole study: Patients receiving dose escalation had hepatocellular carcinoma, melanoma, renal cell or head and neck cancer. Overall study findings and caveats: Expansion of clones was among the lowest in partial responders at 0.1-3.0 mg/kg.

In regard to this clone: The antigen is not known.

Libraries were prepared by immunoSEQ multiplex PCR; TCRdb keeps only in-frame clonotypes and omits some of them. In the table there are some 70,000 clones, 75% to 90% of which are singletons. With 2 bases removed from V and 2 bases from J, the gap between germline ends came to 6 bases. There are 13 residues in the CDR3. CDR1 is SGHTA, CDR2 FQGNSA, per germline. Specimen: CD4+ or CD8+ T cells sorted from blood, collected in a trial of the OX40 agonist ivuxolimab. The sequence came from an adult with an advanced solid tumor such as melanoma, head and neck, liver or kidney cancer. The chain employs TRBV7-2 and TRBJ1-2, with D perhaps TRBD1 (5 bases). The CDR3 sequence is CASSLRQNYGYTF. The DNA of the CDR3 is TGTGCCAGCAGCTTAAGACAGAACTATGGCTACACCTTC.